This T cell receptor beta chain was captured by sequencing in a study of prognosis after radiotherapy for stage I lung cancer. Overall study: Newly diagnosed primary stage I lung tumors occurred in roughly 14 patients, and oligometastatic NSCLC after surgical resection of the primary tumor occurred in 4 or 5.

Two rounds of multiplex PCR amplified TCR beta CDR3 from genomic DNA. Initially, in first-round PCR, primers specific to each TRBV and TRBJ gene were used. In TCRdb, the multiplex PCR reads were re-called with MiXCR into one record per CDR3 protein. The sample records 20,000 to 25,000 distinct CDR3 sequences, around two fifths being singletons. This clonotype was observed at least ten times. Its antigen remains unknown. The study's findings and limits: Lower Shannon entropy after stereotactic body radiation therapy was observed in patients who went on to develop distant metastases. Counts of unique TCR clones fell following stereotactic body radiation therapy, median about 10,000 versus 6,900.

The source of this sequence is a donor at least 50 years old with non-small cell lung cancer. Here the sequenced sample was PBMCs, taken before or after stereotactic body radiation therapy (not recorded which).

The CDR3 bases are TGTGCCAGCAGACGTGCGGGGGAGCAGTACTTC. It specifies CASRRAGEQYF. The chain joins TRBV12-3 or TRBV12-4 to TRBJ2-7, with a possible D match to TRBD2 (6 bases). The CDR3 is 11 residues long. Trimming removed 6 bases at V and 7 bases at J, with 10 bases between.